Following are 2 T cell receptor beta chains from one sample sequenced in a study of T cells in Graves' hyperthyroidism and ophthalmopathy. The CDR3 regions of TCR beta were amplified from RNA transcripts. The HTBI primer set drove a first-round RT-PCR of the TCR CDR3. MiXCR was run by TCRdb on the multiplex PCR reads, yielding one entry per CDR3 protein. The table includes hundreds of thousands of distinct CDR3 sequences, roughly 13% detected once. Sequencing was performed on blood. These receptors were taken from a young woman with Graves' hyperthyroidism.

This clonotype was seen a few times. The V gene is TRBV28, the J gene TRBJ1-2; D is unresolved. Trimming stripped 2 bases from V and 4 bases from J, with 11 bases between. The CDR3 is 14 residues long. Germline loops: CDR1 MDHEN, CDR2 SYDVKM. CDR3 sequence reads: CASSLEDTVYGYTF. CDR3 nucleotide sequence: TGTGCCAGCAGTTTAGAGGATACGGTCTATGGCTACACCTTC.

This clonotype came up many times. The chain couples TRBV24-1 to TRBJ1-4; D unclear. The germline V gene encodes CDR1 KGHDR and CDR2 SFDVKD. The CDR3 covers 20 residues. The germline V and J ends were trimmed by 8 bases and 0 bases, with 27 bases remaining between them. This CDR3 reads CATIEESVSVVRSTNEKLFF. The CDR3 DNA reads TGTGCCACCATCGAGGAGAGCGTTTCGGTTGTCCGATCAACTAATGAAAAACTGTTTTTT.